This T cell receptor beta chain was sequenced for a study of technical replicates of blood from a handful of donors. Profiled with immunoSEQ multiplex PCR; TCRdb holds only in-frame clones, not every one. The profile covers 65,000 to 85,000 clones, with approximately 94% appearing a single time and 0.3% to 0.5% taken by the ten largest. The sequenced sample consisted of T cells isolated from PBMCs. This receptor was obtained from a human donor in good health.

The CDR3 DNA follows: TGTGCCAGCAGCCCGGGATACTTCCGGGACACTGAAGCTTTCTTT. Translating it yields CASSPGYFRDTEAFF. The V and J genes are TRBV7-8 and TRBJ1-1; D is uncertain. Trimming left V 5 bases short and J 3 bases short, with 16 bases between. Per germline, CDR1 SGHVS and CDR2 FQNEAQ. CDR3 length: 15 residues.